The 7 T cell receptor beta chains reported below all come from one sample, sequenced in a study of blood T cell repertoires in COVID-19. Libraries were prepared by immunoSEQ multiplex PCR; TCRdb keeps only in-frame clonotypes and omits some of them. The table has some 110,000 clones, over 60% seen once. Sequences were obtained from peripheral blood. Every receptor here comes from a man between 65 and 79 years old with acute or convalescent COVID-19.

Details on this clone: The junction does not match germline at one end; this may be a read error. The gene calls are TRBV7-6 and TRBJ2-5, with D perhaps matching TRBD1 (6 bases). Germline CDR1 SGHVS, CDR2 FNYEAQ. The CDR3 covers 17 residues. The CDR3 loop is CASSLEVRGAVGETQYF. The CDR3 bases are TGTGCCAGCAGTTTAGAAGTCAGGGGCGCGGTCGGAGAGACCCAGTACTTC.

The J gene is TRBJ1-2, the V gene TRBV19; weak D call: TRBD1 (5 bases). The V gene's germline CDR1 is LNHDA and CDR2 SQIVND (reference sequence). Trimming shortened V by 8 bases and J by 4 bases, and 11 bases separated the two germline ends. This CDR3 is 12 amino acids long. The chain's CDR3 is CASRGTAYGYTF. The CDR3 bases are TGTGCCAGTCGCGGGACGGCCTATGGCTACACCTTC.

This clone was detected only a few times. The chain uses TRBV12-3 or TRBV12-4 and TRBJ1-5; no clear D gene. V was clipped by 3 bases and J by 4 bases, with 7 bases between them. The CDR3 length is 13 residues. The CDR3 bases are TGTGCCAGCAGTTTTAGAGAGAATCAGCCCCAGCATTTT. It encodes CASSFRENQPQHF.

The rearrangement joins TRBV19 to TRBJ2-7; D gene unclear. Germline lookup yields CDR1 LNHDA and CDR2 SQIVND (reference sequence). Trimming removed 5 bases from V and 2 bases from J, with 10 bases in between. The CDR3 has 13 residues. The DNA of the CDR3 is TGTGCCAGTAGTTCCCAGACAACCTACGAGCAGTACTTC. The encoded protein is CASSSQTTYEQYF.

In its sample, this clone was seen a few times. The genes are TRBV29-1 and TRBJ1-1; 9 nucleotides line up with TRBD1. Germline V gives CDR1 SQVTM, CDR2 ANQGSEA. The CDR3 is made up of 13 amino acids. Trimming removed 7 bases from V and 4 bases from J; junction bases left unmatched: 7. CDR3 sequence: CSAGTGLATEAFF. As DNA, the CDR3 is TGCAGCGCTGGGACAGGGCTGGCCACTGAAGCTTTCTTT. The full variable domain, completed using reference TRBV29-1 and TRBJ1-1, is SAVISQKPSRDICQRGTSLTIQCQVDSQVTMMFWYRQQPGQSLTLIATANQGSEATYESGFVIDKFPISRPNLTFSTLTVSNMSPEDSSIYLCSAGTGLATEAFFGQGTRLTVV.

The rearrangement links TRBV7-8 to TRBJ2-1; D perhaps matches TRBD2 (6 bases). Germline-derived CDR1 and CDR2 are SGHVS and FQNEAQ. The CDR3 is 16 residues long. Trimming took off 3 bases at V and 0 bases at J, with 12 bases between the two ends. This chain's CDR3 is CASSLGGESSYNEQFF. For the CDR3, the DNA is TGTGCCAGCAGCTTGGGGGGTGAGAGCTCCTACAATGAGCAGTTCTTC. Drawing the rest from reference TRBV7-8 and TRBJ2-1, the complete variable domain is GAGVSQSPRYKVAKRGQDVALRCDPISGHVSLFWYQQALGQGPEFLTYFQNEAQLDKSGLPSDRFFAERPEGSVSTLKIQRTQQEDSAVYLCASSLGGESSYNEQFFGPGTRLTVL.

The V call is TRBV2, the J call TRBJ1-6, with D tentatively TRBD1 (6 bases). The CDR3 is 14 amino acids. With 4 bases removed from V and 7 bases from J, the gap between germline ends came to 11 bases. Germline CDR1 reads SNHLY; CDR2 reads FYNNEI. The CDR3 nucleotides are TGTGCCAGCAGTGCACGGACAGCAAATTCACCCCTCCACTTT. Its translation: CASSARTANSPLHF.